Each of the 5 T cell receptor beta chains below was sequenced from the same sample in a study of molecular identifiers for immune sequencing clone quantification (dated by TCRdb to about 2018). Library prep was done by PCR. The reads were generated on a NextSeq 500. The public reads were run again by TCRdb, first through fastp at Q25 and then through MiXCR, and only productive beta chains were kept. Rows are unified per CDR3 protein, each entry keeping the most common DNA and genes. Present in this sample are about 510,000 distinct CDR3 sequences, approximately 25% of which were seen just once. The top ten clonotypes cover 0.7% to 0.9% of the sample. The specimen sequenced was naive CD8+ T cells from blood, with Jurkat cell RNA spiked in. The cell subset or site label on this specimen signifies: FACS-sorted CD8+CD4-CCR7+CD45RA+ naive T cells. These receptors all stem from a human donor in good health. Some libraries in this study had Jurkat cell RNA spiked in.

This clonotype has at least ten counts. The chain recombines TRBV6-5 with TRBJ2-1; 10 bases fit TRBD2. The V gene's germline CDR1 is MNHEY and CDR2 SVGAGI. Losses at the gene ends were 4 bases for V and 8 bases for J; bases not matched to a gene: 8. The CDR3 is made up of 15 amino acids. The chain's CDR3 is CASSLASGRWDEQFF. In DNA form, the CDR3 reads TGTGCCAGCAGTTTGGCTAGCGGGAGATGGGATGAGCAGTTCTTC.

For this clonotype: In this CDR3 the conserved last residue, phenylalanine or tryptophan, is missing, so a read error is likely. The V gene is TRBV7-9, the J gene TRBJ2-7; 7 bases map to TRBD1. The CDR3 sequence is 15 residues long. Trimming removed 2 bases from V and 1 base from J; junction bases left unmatched: 5. Germline V gives CDR1 SEHNR, CDR2 FQNEAQ (reference sequence). The CDR3 region has the DNA TGTGCCAGCAGCTTAATTGGGGACAGTTCCTACGAGCAGTACCTC. It encodes CASSLIGDSSYEQYL.

This clonotype appeared many times. The chain couples TRBV7-9 to TRBJ2-2, with no clear D. Germline values: CDR1 SEHNR, CDR2 FQNEAQ (reference sequence). The CDR3 contains 15 residues. Trimming stripped 2 bases from V and 1 base from J, with 8 bases between. CDR3 DNA: TGTGCCAGCAGCTTATACCCCGGGAACACCGGGGAGCTGTTTTTT. This gives the protein CASSLYPGNTGELFF.

The J gene is TRBJ1-5, the V gene TRBV6-5; no firm D call. V lost 6 bases and J 2 bases, leaving 23 bases between the germline ends. Germline assignment: CDR1 MNHEY and CDR2 SVGAGI. The CDR3 sequence is 18 residues long. The CDR3 nucleotides are TGTGCCAGCAGCCCCTCAATGAGGAATAGCGGGGGCAATCAGCCCCAGCATTTT. As protein: CASSPSMRNSGGNQPQHF.

This clonotype was observed a single time. A much larger clone lies a single base off, so this may be a read error. The CDR3 loop reads CASSLAAGTDTRYF. As DNA, the CDR3 is TGTGCCAGCAGCTTAGCGGCGGGCACAGATACGCGGTATTTT. J is TRBJ2-3 and V is TRBV7-9; maybe TRBD2 (5 bases). The CDR3 contains 14 residues. From germline, CDR1 is SEHNR and CDR2 FQNEAQ (reference sequence). The complete variable domain, with remaining parts taken from reference TRBV7-9 and TRBJ2-3, reads DTGVSQNPRHKITKRGQNVTFRCDPISEHNRLYWYRQTLGQGPEFLTYFQNEAQLEKSRLLSDRFSAERPKGSFSTLEIQRTEQGDSAMYLCASSLAAGTDTRYFGPGTRLTVL.